A selection of T cell receptor beta chains follows, all from one sample in a study of cytomegalovirus exposure and HLA in healthy donors. TCRdb's copy holds only in-frame clones and misses some; the assay was immunoSEQ multiplex PCR. The data contain around 96,000 clones, approximately 80% of them singletons. Source material: PBMCs. These receptors were taken from a man between 18 and 29 years old in good health and CMV-seronegative. Each CDR3 is given with its conserved first and last residue. The order of the fields is CDR3 length, clone size, V gene, J gene, D gene, CDR3 protein, CDR3 DNA. The D gene is left open where the match is weak. Clone size is not always given. Where it is, it says once, few, many or a class for expanded clones.

len: 15
abundance: NA
v_gene: TRBV7-6
j_gene: TRBJ2-7
d_gene: TRBD1
CDR3aa: CASSSLETGTYEQYF
CDR3nt: TGTGCCAGCAGCTCTTTGGAGACAGGGACCTACGAGCAGTACTTC

len: 13
abundance: NA
v_gene: TRBV18
j_gene: TRBJ2-5
d_gene: TRBD1
CDR3aa: CATSRDREETQYF
CDR3nt: TGTGCCACCTCGAGGGACAGAGAAGAGACCCAGTACTTC

len: 14
abundance: NA
v_gene: TRBV6-1
j_gene: TRBJ2-7
d_gene: TRBD1
CDR3aa: CASSVEGAHYEQYF
CDR3nt: TGTGCCAGCAGTGTTGAGGGGGCCCACTACGAGCAGTACTTC

len: 14
abundance: NA
v_gene: TRBV11-2
j_gene: TRBJ2-1
d_gene: TRBD1
CDR3aa: CASSLGTGYNEQFF
CDR3nt: TGTGCCAGCAGCTTAGGGACAGGCTACAATGAGCAGTTCTTC

len: 15
abundance: NA
v_gene: TRBV6-5
j_gene: TRBJ2-1
d_gene: TRBD2
CDR3aa: CASSYGILAGGEQFF
CDR3nt: TGTGCCAGCAGTTACGGGATACTAGCGGGGGGGGAGCAGTTCTTC

len: 16
abundance: NA
v_gene: TRBV2
j_gene: TRBJ1-1
d_gene: NA
CDR3aa: CASSAPSDGMNTEAFF
CDR3nt: TGTGCCAGCAGCGCCCCCTCGGACGGGATGAACACTGAAGCTTTCTTT

len: 16
abundance: NA
v_gene: TRBV2
j_gene: TRBJ2-3
d_gene: TRBD2
CDR3aa: CASSERLAGVTDTQYF
CDR3nt: TGTGCCAGCAGTGAACGACTAGCGGGGGTCACAGATACGCAGTATTTT

len: 13
abundance: NA
v_gene: TRBV9
j_gene: TRBJ2-1
d_gene: NA
CDR3aa: CASSVTTANEQFF
CDR3nt: TGTGCCAGCAGCGTTACGACAGCCAATGAGCAGTTCTTC

len: 16
abundance: NA
v_gene: TRBV4-2
j_gene: TRBJ1-2
d_gene: NA
CDR3aa: CASSQLGTTGRYGYTF
CDR3nt: TGTGCCAGCAGCCAGCTTGGGACGACAGGAAGATATGGCTACACCTTC

len: 13
abundance: NA
v_gene: TRBV5-1
j_gene: TRBJ2-7
d_gene: NA
CDR3aa: CATSTGVTYEQYF
CDR3nt: TGCGCCACCTCGACAGGAGTTACCTACGAGCAGTACTTC

len: 15
abundance: once
v_gene: TRBV6-1
j_gene: TRBJ2-1
d_gene: TRBD2
CDR3aa: CASRGTSGDYNEQFF
CDR3nt: TGTGCCAGCAGAGGGACTAGCGGGGACTACAATGAGCAGTTCTTC

len: 14
abundance: NA
v_gene: TRBV18
j_gene: TRBJ1-5
d_gene: TRBD1
CDR3aa: CASAQGQSNQPQHF
CDR3nt: TGTGCCAGCGCGCAGGGACAGAGCAATCAGCCCCAGCATTTT

len: 15
abundance: few
v_gene: TRBV9
j_gene: TRBJ2-2
d_gene: TRBD2
CDR3aa: CASSVASGVTGELFF
CDR3nt: TGTGCCAGCAGCGTAGCTAGCGGGGTGACCGGGGAGCTGTTTTTT

len: 14
abundance: NA
v_gene: TRBV7-9
j_gene: TRBJ2-5
d_gene: NA
CDR3aa: CASSLGGSAETQYF
CDR3nt: TGTGCCAGCAGCCTTGGGGGGTCAGCGGAGACCCAGTACTTC

len: 15
abundance: once
v_gene: TRBV7-9
j_gene: TRBJ1-1
d_gene: TRBD1
CDR3aa: CASSLGQGALTEAFF
CDR3nt: TGTGCCAGCAGCTTGGGACAGGGGGCATTGACTGAAGCTTTCTTT

len: 14
abundance: few
v_gene: TRBV7-9
j_gene: TRBJ2-7
d_gene: NA
CDR3aa: CASSLQGTSYEQYF
CDR3nt: TGTGCCAGCAGCTTACAGGGAACCTCCTACGAGCAGTACTTC

len: 15
abundance: NA
v_gene: TRBV7-9
j_gene: TRBJ2-5
d_gene: TRBD1
CDR3aa: CASSFSDRGRETQYF
CDR3nt: TGTGCCAGCAGCTTCTCGGACAGGGGTAGAGAGACCCAGTACTTC

len: 11
abundance: NA
v_gene: TRBV27
j_gene: TRBJ1-2
d_gene: NA
CDR3aa: CASRGGMGYTF
CDR3nt: TGTGCCAGCAGGGGGGGTATGGGCTACACCTTT

len: 14
abundance: few
v_gene: TRBV18
j_gene: TRBJ1-1
d_gene: NA
CDR3aa: CASSPATLNTEAFF
CDR3nt: TGTGCCAGCTCACCAGCCACTCTGAACACTGAAGCTTTCTTT

len: 14
abundance: few
v_gene: TRBV6-6
j_gene: TRBJ1-2
d_gene: NA
CDR3aa: CASSPTGTNYGYTF
CDR3nt: TGTGCCAGCAGTCCCACAGGGACAAACTATGGCTACACCTTC

len: 15
abundance: NA
v_gene: TRBV7-9
j_gene: TRBJ2-3
d_gene: TRBD1
CDR3aa: CASQQGEGATDTQYF
CDR3nt: TGTGCCAGCCAGCAGGGAGAGGGGGCCACAGATACGCAGTATTTT

len: 16
abundance: NA
v_gene: TRBV6-6
j_gene: TRBJ2-3
d_gene: TRBD2
CDR3aa: CASSQTSGGAMDTQYF
CDR3nt: TGTGCCAGCAGCCAAACTAGCGGGGGGGCCATGGATACGCAGTATTTT

len: 15
abundance: once
v_gene: TRBV7-9
j_gene: TRBJ1-4
d_gene: TRBD1
CDR3aa: CASSLPTGFVEKLFF
CDR3nt: TGTGCCAGCAGCTTACCGACAGGGTTTGTGGAAAAACTGTTTTTT

len: 15
abundance: once
v_gene: TRBV6-5
j_gene: TRBJ1-4
d_gene: NA
CDR3aa: CASSYSTGINEKLFF
CDR3nt: TGTGCCAGCAGTTACTCTACAGGGATTAATGAAAAACTGTTTTTT

len: 14
abundance: NA
v_gene: TRBV5-8
j_gene: TRBJ1-1
d_gene: TRBD1
CDR3aa: CASSLDRGNTEAFF
CDR3nt: TGTGCCAGCAGCTTGGACAGGGGTAACACTGAAGCTTTCTTT

len: 14
abundance: NA
v_gene: TRBV7-9
j_gene: TRBJ1-5
d_gene: NA
CDR3aa: CASSSPGSNQPQHF
CDR3nt: TGTGCCAGCAGCTCCCCGGGTAGCAATCAGCCCCAGCATTTT

len: 14
abundance: NA
v_gene: TRBV7-2
j_gene: TRBJ1-5
d_gene: NA
CDR3aa: CASSPTGYNQPQHF
CDR3nt: TGTGCCAGCAGCCCCACAGGGTACAATCAGCCCCAGCATTTT

len: 15
abundance: NA
v_gene: TRBV11-2
j_gene: TRBJ1-5
d_gene: NA
CDR3aa: CASSRMPGSNQPQHF
CDR3nt: TGTGCCAGCAGCCGCATGCCAGGAAGCAATCAGCCCCAGCATTTT

len: 18
abundance: NA
v_gene: TRBV7-8
j_gene: TRBJ1-2
d_gene: TRBD1
CDR3aa: CASSSASGTGAWGYGYTF
CDR3nt: TGTGCCAGCAGCTCCGCCTCCGGGACAGGGGCTTGGGGGTATGGCTACACCTTC

len: 14
abundance: NA
v_gene: TRBV7-9
j_gene: TRBJ1-1
d_gene: NA
CDR3aa: CASSLETWMGEAFF
CDR3nt: TGTGCCAGCAGCTTAGAGACTTGGATGGGTGAAGCTTTCTTT

len: 13
abundance: once
v_gene: TRBV7-9
j_gene: TRBJ1-2
d_gene: NA
CDR3aa: CASSFPLFYGYTF
CDR3nt: TGTGCCAGCAGCTTTCCCCTTTTCTATGGCTACACCTTC

len: 15
abundance: NA
v_gene: TRBV5-5
j_gene: TRBJ2-3
d_gene: NA
CDR3aa: CASSLRGHNGDTQYF
CDR3nt: TGTGCCAGCAGCTTAAGGGGACACAACGGAGATACGCAGTATTTT

len: 13
abundance: once
v_gene: TRBV5-4
j_gene: TRBJ1-5
d_gene: NA
CDR3aa: CASSLNPDQPQHF
CDR3nt: TGTGCCAGCAGCTTGAACCCGGATCAGCCCCAGCATTTT

len: 17
abundance: NA
v_gene: TRBV21-1
j_gene: TRBJ1-3
d_gene: NA
CDR3aa: CASSKVGKGDSGNTIYF
CDR3nt: TGTGCCAGCAGCAAAGTTGGGAAGGGGGACTCTGGAAACACCATATATTTT

len: 16
abundance: NA
v_gene: TRBV7-9
j_gene: TRBJ2-7
d_gene: NA
CDR3aa: CSSSSRGMTVPYEQYF
CDR3nt: TGTTCCAGCAGCTCCAGGGGAATGACAGTTCCCTACGAGCAGTACTTC

len: 19
abundance: few
v_gene: TRBV19
j_gene: TRBJ1-2
d_gene: NA
CDR3aa: CASSISRAAPSRAYYGYTF
CDR3nt: TGTGCCAGTAGTATAAGCCGGGCAGCACCTAGCCGAGCATACTATGGCTACACCTTC

len: 13
abundance: NA
v_gene: TRBV7-9
j_gene: TRBJ1-1
d_gene: NA
CDR3aa: CASSLARNTEAFF
CDR3nt: TGTGCCAGCAGCTTAGCGAGAAACACTGAAGCTTTCTTT

len: 15
abundance: NA
v_gene: TRBV18
j_gene: TRBJ1-4
d_gene: NA
CDR3aa: CASSLGRAANEKLFF
CDR3nt: TGTGCCAGCTCACTTGGCAGGGCGGCTAATGAAAAACTGTTTTTT

len: 16
abundance: NA
v_gene: TRBV5-1
j_gene: TRBJ1-3
d_gene: NA
CDR3aa: CASSLGGGSSGNTIYF
CDR3nt: TGCGCCAGCAGCTTGGGTGGGGGCAGTTCTGGAAACACCATATATTTT

len: 14
abundance: NA
v_gene: TRBV4-1
j_gene: TRBJ2-7
d_gene: TRBD2
CDR3aa: CASSSPGLAYEQYF
CDR3nt: TGCGCCAGCAGTTCACCGGGACTAGCCTACGAGCAGTACTTC

len: 14
abundance: NA
v_gene: TRBV6-5
j_gene: TRBJ2-5
d_gene: NA
CDR3aa: CASSELGVAGTQYF
CDR3nt: TGTGCCAGCAGTGAACTCGGAGTGGCGGGGACCCAGTACTTC

len: 15
abundance: few
v_gene: TRBV19
j_gene: TRBJ2-1
d_gene: TRBD2
CDR3aa: CASSFSGGRFNEQFF
CDR3nt: TGTGCCAGTAGTTTTTCGGGGGGGCGATTCAATGAGCAGTTCTTC

len: 16
abundance: NA
v_gene: TRBV6-4
j_gene: TRBJ1-2
d_gene: NA
CDR3aa: CASSDSAGVGDYGYTF
CDR3nt: TGTGCCAGCAGTGACTCGGCCGGGGTAGGCGACTATGGCTACACCTTC

len: 17
abundance: once
v_gene: TRBV9
j_gene: TRBJ2-1
d_gene: TRBD2
CDR3aa: CASSAGSSGGALNEQFF
CDR3nt: TGTGCCAGCAGCGCAGGAAGTAGCGGGGGGGCCCTCAATGAGCAGTTCTTC

len: 16
abundance: NA
v_gene: TRBV10-3
j_gene: TRBJ2-5
d_gene: TRBD2
CDR3aa: CAIRPGLAGFEETQYF
CDR3nt: TGTGCCATCAGACCGGGACTAGCGGGGTTCGAAGAGACCCAGTACTTC

len: 15
abundance: NA
v_gene: TRBV6-5
j_gene: TRBJ1-6
d_gene: NA
CDR3aa: CASSYSTGSNSPLHF
CDR3nt: TGTGCCAGCAGTTACTCGACTGGGAGTAATTCACCCCTCCACTTT

len: 12
abundance: NA
v_gene: TRBV27
j_gene: TRBJ1-1
d_gene: TRBD1
CDR3aa: CASTTGGGEAFF
CDR3nt: TGTGCCAGCACTACAGGGGGCGGTGAAGCTTTCTTT

len: 14
abundance: NA
v_gene: TRBV7-8
j_gene: TRBJ1-2
d_gene: NA
CDR3aa: CASSSYQGKRSYTF
CDR3nt: TGTGCCAGCAGCTCTTATCAGGGGAAGAGGAGCTACACCTTC

len: 14
abundance: NA
v_gene: TRBV5-1
j_gene: TRBJ2-2
d_gene: NA
CDR3aa: CASSPRTNTGELFF
CDR3nt: TGCGCCAGCAGCCCCAGAACGAACACCGGGGAGCTGTTTTTT

len: 14
abundance: NA
v_gene: TRBV7-9
j_gene: TRBJ1-1
d_gene: TRBD1
CDR3aa: CASRKQGMNTEAFF
CDR3nt: TGTGCCAGCAGGAAACAGGGGATGAACACTGAAGCTTTCTTT

len: 14
abundance: NA
v_gene: TRBV6-5
j_gene: TRBJ1-6
d_gene: NA
CDR3aa: CASSYGRNNSPLHF
CDR3nt: TGTGCCAGCAGTTACGGCAGAAATAATTCACCCCTCCACTTT

len: 18
abundance: NA
v_gene: TRBV29-1
j_gene: TRBJ2-1
d_gene: TRBD2
CDR3aa: CSVRRPGLAGGLTNEQFF
CDR3nt: TGCAGCGTTCGACGGCCCGGACTAGCGGGGGGCCTAACCAATGAGCAGTTCTTC

len: 15
abundance: NA
v_gene: TRBV5-4
j_gene: TRBJ2-5
d_gene: TRBD2
CDR3aa: CALTGGGRSQETQYF
CDR3nt: TGTGCCCTCACCGGGGGGGGGAGGAGTCAAGAGACCCAGTACTTC